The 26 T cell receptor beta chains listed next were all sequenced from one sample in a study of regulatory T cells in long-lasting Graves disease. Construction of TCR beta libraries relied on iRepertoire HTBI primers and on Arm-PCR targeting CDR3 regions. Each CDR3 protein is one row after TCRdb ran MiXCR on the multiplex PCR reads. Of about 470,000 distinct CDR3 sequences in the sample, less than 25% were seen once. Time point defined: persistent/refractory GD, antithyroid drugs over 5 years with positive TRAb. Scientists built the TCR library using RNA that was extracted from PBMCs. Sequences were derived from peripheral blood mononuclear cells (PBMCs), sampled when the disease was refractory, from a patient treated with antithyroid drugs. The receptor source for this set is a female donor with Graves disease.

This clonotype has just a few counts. CDR3 sequence: CASSSWRGTPQETQYF. DNA of the CDR3: TGTGCCAGCAGCTCATGGCGCGGGACACCCCAAGAGACCCAGTACTTC. The V gene is TRBV7-9, the J gene TRBJ2-5; possibly TRBD1 or TRBD2 for D (6 bases each). With 4 bases removed from V and 1 base from J, the gap between germline ends came to 16 bases. The CDR3 has 16 amino acids. CDR1 SEHNR and CDR2 FQNEAQ come from the germline V gene (reference sequence).

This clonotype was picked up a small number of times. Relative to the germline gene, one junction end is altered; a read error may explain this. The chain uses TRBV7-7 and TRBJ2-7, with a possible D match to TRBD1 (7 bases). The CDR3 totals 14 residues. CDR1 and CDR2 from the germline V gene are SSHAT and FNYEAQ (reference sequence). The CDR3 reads CASSPAGGINEQCF. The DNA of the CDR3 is TGTGCTAGCAGCCCAGCAGGGGGGATCAACGAGCAGTGCTTC. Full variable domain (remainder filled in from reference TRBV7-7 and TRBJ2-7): GAGVSQSPRYKVTKRGQDVTLRCDPISSHATLYWYQQALGQGPEFLTYFNYEAQPDKSGLPSDRFSAERPEGSISTLTIQRTEQRDSAMYRCASSPAGGINEQCFGPGTRLTVT.

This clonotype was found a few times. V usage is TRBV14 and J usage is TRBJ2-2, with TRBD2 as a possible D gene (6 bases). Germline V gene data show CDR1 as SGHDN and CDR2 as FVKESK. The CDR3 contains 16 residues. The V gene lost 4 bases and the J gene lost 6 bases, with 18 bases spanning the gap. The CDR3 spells CASSRSRDWPPGELFF. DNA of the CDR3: TGTGCCAGCAGCCGATCTCGGGACTGGCCACCCGGGGAGCTGTTTTTT.

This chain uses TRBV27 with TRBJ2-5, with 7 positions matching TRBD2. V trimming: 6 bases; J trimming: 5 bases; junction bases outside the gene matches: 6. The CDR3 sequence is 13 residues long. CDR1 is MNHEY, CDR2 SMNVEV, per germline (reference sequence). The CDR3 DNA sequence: TGTGCCAGCAGCCGAATCGGGAGGGAGACCCAGTACTTC. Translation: CASSRIGRETQYF.

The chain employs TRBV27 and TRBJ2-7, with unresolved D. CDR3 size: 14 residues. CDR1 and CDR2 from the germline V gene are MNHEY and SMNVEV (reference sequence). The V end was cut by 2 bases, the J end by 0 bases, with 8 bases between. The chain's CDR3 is CASSLASSSYEQYF. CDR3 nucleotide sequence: TGTGCCAGCAGTTTAGCGTCTAGCTCCTACGAGCAGTACTTC.

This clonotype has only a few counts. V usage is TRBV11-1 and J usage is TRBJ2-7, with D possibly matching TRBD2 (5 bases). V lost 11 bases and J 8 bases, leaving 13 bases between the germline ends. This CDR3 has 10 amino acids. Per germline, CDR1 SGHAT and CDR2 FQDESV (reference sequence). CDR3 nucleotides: TGTGCCTCCGCTGGAGGACAGCAGTACTTC. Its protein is CASAGGQQYF.

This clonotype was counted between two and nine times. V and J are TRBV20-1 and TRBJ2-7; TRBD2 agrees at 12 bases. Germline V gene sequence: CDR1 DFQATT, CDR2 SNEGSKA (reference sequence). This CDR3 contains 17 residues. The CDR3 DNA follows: TGCTCCCCCGGGGTGGCTAGCGGGAGGGCCTCAAATGCCGAGCAGTACTTC. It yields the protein CSPGVASGRASNAEQYF.

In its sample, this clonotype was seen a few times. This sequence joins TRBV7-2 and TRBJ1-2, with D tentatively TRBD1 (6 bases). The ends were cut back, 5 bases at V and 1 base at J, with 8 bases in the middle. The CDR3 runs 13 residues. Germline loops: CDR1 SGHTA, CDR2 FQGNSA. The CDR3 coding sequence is TGTGCCAGCAGCGCACAGGGTAACTATGGCTACACCTTC. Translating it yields CASSAQGNYGYTF.

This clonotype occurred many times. The CDR3 sequence: CASSYVGAISQPQHF. The CDR3 region has the DNA TGTGCCAGCAGTTACGTGGGGGCAATATCTCAGCCCCAGCATTTT. The chain has TRBV6-5 and TRBJ1-5; D perhaps matches TRBD1 (6 bases). V lost 2 bases and J lost 6, with 14 bases in between. The CDR3 sequence is 15 residues long. Germline V lookup: CDR1 MNHEY, CDR2 SVGAGI.

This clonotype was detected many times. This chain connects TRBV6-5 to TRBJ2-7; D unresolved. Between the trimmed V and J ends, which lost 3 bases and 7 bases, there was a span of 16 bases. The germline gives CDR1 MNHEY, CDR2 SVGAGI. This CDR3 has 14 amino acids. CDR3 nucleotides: TGTGCCAGCAGTTATAATCCCGGACCGGGTGAGCAGTACTTC. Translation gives CASSYNPGPGEQYF.

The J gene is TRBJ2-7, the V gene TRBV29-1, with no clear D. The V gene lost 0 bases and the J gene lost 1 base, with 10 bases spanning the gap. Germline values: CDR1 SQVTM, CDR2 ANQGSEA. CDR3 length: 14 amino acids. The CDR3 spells CSVEDTGGSYEQYF. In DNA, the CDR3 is TGCAGCGTTGAAGATACGGGCGGTTCCTACGAGCAGTACTTC.

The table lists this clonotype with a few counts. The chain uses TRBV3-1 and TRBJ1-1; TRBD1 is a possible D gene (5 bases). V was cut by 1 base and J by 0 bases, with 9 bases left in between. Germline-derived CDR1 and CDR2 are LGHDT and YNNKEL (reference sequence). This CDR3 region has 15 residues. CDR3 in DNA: TGTGCCAGCAGCCAAGGAGGGGTCATGAACACTGAAGCTTTCTTT. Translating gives CASSQGGVMNTEAFF. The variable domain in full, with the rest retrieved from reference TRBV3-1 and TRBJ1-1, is DTAVSQTPKYLVTQMGNDKSIKCEQNLGHDTMYWYKQDSKKFLKIMFSYNNKELIINETVPNRFSPKSPDKAHLNLHINSLELGDSAVYFCASSQGGVMNTEAFFGQGTRLTVV.

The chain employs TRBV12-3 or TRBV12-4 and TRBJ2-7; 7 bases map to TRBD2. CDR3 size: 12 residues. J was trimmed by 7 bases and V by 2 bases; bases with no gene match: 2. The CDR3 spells CASSLNGGEQYF. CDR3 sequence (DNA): TGTGCCAGCAGTTTAAACGGGGGGGAGCAGTACTTC.

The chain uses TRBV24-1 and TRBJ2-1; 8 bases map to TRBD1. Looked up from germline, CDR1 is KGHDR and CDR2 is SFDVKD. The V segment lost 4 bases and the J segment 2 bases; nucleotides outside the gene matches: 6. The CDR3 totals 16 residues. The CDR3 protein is CATSDSDRATYNEQFF. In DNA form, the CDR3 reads TGTGCCACCAGTGACTCGGACAGGGCGACCTACAATGAGCAGTTCTTC.

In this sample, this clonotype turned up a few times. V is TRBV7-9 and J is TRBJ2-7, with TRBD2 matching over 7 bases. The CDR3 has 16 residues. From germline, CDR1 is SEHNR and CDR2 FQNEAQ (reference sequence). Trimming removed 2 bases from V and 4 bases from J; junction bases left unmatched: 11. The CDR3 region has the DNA TGTGCCAGCAGCTTATGGAACAAAGCGGGAATTTACGAGCAGTACTTC. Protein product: CASSLWNKAGIYEQYF.

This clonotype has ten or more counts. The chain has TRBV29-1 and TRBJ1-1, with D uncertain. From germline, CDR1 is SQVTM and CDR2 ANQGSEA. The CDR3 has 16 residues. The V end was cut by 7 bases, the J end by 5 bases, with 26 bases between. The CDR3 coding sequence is TGCAGCGCCCCTAAACCGGGAGACATCCGTGATACTGAAGCTTTCTTT. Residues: CSAPKPGDIRDTEAFF. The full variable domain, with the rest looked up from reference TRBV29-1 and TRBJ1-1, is SAVISQKPSRDICQRGTSLTIQCQVDSQVTMMFWYRQQPGQSLTLIATANQGSEATYESGFVIDKFPISRPNLTFSTLTVSNMSPEDSSIYLCSAPKPGDIRDTEAFFGQGTRLTVV.

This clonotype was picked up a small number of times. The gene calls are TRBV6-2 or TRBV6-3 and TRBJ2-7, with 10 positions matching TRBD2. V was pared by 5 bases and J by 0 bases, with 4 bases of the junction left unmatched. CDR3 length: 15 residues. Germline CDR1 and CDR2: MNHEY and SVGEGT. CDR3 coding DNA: TGTGCCAGCAGTCTGACTAGCGGGCCCTCCTACGAGCAGTACTTC. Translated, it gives CASSLTSGPSYEQYF.

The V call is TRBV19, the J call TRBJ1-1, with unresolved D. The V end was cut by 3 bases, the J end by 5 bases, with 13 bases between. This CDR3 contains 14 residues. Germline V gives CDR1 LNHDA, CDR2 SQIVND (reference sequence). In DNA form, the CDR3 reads TGTGCCAGTAGTATGGTCCCGGGAAGGACTGAAGCTTTCTTT. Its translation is CASSMVPGRTEAFF. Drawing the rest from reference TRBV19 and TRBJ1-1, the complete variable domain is DGGITQSPKYLFRKEGQNVTLSCEQNLNHDAMYWYRQDPGQGLRLIYYSQIVNDFQKGDIAEGYSVSREKKESFPLTVTSAQKNPTAFYLCASSMVPGRTEAFFGQGTRLTVV.

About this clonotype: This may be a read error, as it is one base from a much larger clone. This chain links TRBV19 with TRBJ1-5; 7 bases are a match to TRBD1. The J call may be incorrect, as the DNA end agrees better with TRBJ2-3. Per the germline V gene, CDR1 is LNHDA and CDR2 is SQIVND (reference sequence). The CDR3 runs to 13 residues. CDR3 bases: TGTGCCAGTAACGGTGGGACAGCTCAGCCCCAGTATTTT. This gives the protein CASNGGTAQPQYF.

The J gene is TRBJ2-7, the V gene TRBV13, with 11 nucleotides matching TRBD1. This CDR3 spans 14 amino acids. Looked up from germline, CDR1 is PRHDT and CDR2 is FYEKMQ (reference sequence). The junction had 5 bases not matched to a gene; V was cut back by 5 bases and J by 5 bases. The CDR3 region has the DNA TGTGCCAGCAGCAGGACAGGGGGCTTAAACGAGCAGTACTTC. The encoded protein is CASSRTGGLNEQYF.

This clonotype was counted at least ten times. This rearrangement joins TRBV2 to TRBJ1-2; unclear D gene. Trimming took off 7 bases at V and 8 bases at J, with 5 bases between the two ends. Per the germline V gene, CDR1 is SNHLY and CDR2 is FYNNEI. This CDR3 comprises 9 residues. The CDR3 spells CASNTGYTF. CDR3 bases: TGTGCCAGCAACACGGGCTACACCTTC. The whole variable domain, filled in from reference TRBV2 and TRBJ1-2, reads EPEVTQTPSHQVTQMGQEVILRCVPISNHLYFYWYRQILGQKVEFLVSFYNNEISEKSEIFDDQFSVERPDGSNFTLKIRSTKLEDSAMYFCASNTGYTFGSGTRLTVV.

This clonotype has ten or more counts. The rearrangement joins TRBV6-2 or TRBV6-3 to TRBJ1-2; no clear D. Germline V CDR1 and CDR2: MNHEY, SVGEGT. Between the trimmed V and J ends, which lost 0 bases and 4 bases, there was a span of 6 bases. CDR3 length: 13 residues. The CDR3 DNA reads TGTGCCAGCAGTTACTCAGCTTTCTATGGCTACACCTTC. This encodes CASSYSAFYGYTF.

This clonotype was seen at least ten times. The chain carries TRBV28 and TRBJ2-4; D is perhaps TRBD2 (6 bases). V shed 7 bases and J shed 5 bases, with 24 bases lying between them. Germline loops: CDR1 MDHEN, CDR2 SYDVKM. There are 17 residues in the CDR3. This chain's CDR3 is CASTLGGIRGYENIQYF. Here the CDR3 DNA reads TGTGCCAGCACTCTAGGAGGAATCCGGGGGTATGAAAACATTCAGTACTTC.

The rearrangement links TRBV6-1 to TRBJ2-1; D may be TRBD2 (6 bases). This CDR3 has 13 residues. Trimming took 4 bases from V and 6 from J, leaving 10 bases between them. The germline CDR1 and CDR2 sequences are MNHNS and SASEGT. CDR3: CASSGGLLNEQFF. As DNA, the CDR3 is TGTGCCAGCAGTGGGGGACTGCTCAATGAGCAGTTCTTC.

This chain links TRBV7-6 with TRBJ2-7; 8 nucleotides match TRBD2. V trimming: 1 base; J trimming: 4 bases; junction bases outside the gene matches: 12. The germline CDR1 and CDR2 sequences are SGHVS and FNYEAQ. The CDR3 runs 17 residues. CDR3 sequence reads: CASSLGPKLAGLYEQYF. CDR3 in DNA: TGTGCCAGCAGCTTAGGGCCTAAGCTAGCGGGTCTTTACGAGCAGTACTTC.

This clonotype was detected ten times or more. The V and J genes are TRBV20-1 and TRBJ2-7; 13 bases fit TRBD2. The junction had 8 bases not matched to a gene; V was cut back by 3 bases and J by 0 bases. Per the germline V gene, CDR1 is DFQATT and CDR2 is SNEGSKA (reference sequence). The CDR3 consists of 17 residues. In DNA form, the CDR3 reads TGCAGTGCTAGTGGCGGGACTAGCGGGACAAGCTCCTACGAGCAGTACTTC. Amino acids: CSASGGTSGTSSYEQYF.